This is a list of T cell receptor beta chains from one sample in a study of long-term antiretroviral therapy in people with HIV. Sequencing used immunoSEQ multiplex PCR; TCRdb keeps in-frame clones, though not all of them. Of more than 15,000 clones listed, roughly four fifths are singletons. This sample comprised unsorted PBMCs, obtained 0.3 years after starting antiretroviral therapy. These receptors were taken from a man in his late teens or twenties with HIV. Each CDR3 is given with its conserved first and last residue. D genes are given only for firm matches. Rows give clone size only sometimes, using once, few, many, or a class for an expanded clone.

D gene	clone size	V gene	J gene	CDR3 protein	CDR3 DNA
-	few	TRBV27	TRBJ1-5	CASSLSGNQPQHF	TGTGCCAGCAGTTTATCAGGTAATCAGCCCCAGCATTTT
-	-	TRBV7-2	TRBJ1-3	CASSFNSGNTIYF	TGTGCCAGCAGCTTCAACTCTGGAAACACCATATATTTT
-	-	TRBV23-1	TRBJ2-2	CASKRRSPNLNTGELFF	TGCGCCAGCAAGAGGCGGAGCCCCAATTTAAACACCGGGGAGCTGTTTTTT
-	-	TRBV19	TRBJ2-3	CASNPGRDRTRGATDTQYF	TGTGCCAGTAATCCCGGCCGGGACAGGACTAGGGGGGCCACAGATACGCAGTATTTT
-	-	TRBV19	TRBJ1-1	CASIPPGWPEAFF	TGTGCCAGTATCCCCCCCGGTTGGCCTGAAGCTTTCTTT
TRBD1	-	TRBV27	TRBJ1-2	CASSRQGLYGYTF	TGTGCCAGCAGTCGACAGGGACTCTATGGCTACACCTTC
-	-	TRBV2	TRBJ2-3	CASSDPDPSTDTQYF	TGTGCCAGCAGTGATCCGGACCCAAGCACAGATACGCAGTATTTT
-	-	TRBV18	TRBJ2-2	CASSPREPGLTGELFF	TGTGCCAGCTCACCACGCGAGCCGGGCCTAACCGGGGAGCTGTTTTTT
-	once	TRBV5-1	TRBJ2-1	CASSQNYNEQFF	TGCGCCAGCAGCCAAAACTACAATGAGCAGTTCTTC
TRBD1	once	TRBV2	TRBJ1-5	CASKQGQGYNQPQHF	TGTGCCAGCAAACAGGGACAGGGTTACAATCAGCCCCAGCATTTT
TRBD2	-	TRBV27	TRBJ2-3	CASSFSGGSSDTQYF	TGTGCCAGCAGTTTTAGCGGGGGGTCCTCAGATACGCAGTATTTT
-	few	TRBV6-6	TRBJ1-2	CASTRMDGYTF	TGTGCCAGCACCCGGATGGATGGCTACACCTTC
-	-	TRBV7-2	TRBJ1-1	CASSRQTSSVGTEAFF	TGTGCCAGCAGCCGTCAGACCAGTTCGGTGGGCACTGAAGCTTTCTTT
TRBD1	once	TRBV19	TRBJ1-5	CASLGQASNQPQHF	TGTGCCAGTCTAGGACAGGCCAGCAATCAGCCCCAGCATTTT
TRBD2	once	TRBV7-9	TRBJ2-1	CASSLVYTSGHNEQFF	TGTGCCAGCAGCTTAGTGTATACTAGCGGCCACAATGAGCAGTTCTTC
-	-	TRBV19	TRBJ1-1	CASRRPGRVTEAFF	TGTGCCAGTAGGAGACCGGGGAGGGTTACTGAAGCTTTCTTT
TRBD1	-	TRBV28	TRBJ2-1	CASSARGDRAYNEQFF	TGTGCCAGCAGCGCACGAGGGGACAGGGCTTACAATGAGCAGTTCTTC
-	-	TRBV6-6	TRBJ2-5	CASRPPQYVLQETQYF	TGTGCCAGCAGACCACCACAGTATGTTCTGCAAGAGACCCAGTACTTC
TRBD1	-	TRBV28	TRBJ2-3	CASSPPSRDRDTDTQYF	TGTGCCAGCAGCCCTCCCTCCCGGGACAGGGACACAGATACGCAGTATTTT
TRBD1	-	TRBV18	TRBJ2-5	CASSLYGQGRETQYF	TGTGCCAGCTCACTCTACGGACAGGGAAGGGAGACCCAGTACTTC
-	-	TRBV2	TRBJ1-2	CASNDAAGVFYYGYTF	TGTGCCAGCAACGACGCGGCGGGAGTATTTTACTATGGCTACACCTTC
-	once	TRBV23-1	TRBJ1-6	CASSQSPQTEIYSPLHF	TGCGCCAGCAGTCAATCCCCCCAAACTGAGATTTATTCACCCCTCCACTTT
-	-	TRBV9	TRBJ1-2	CASSLDSNYGYTF	TGTGCCAGCTCTCTCGACAGCAACTATGGCTACACCTTC
-	few	TRBV28	TRBJ2-2	CASSLGYRDSGELFF	TGTGCCAGCAGTTTAGGGTACAGGGATTCGGGGGAGCTGTTTTTT
-	-	TRBV4-2	TRBJ1-1	CASGYTGLRNTEAFF	TGTGCCAGCGGCTATACGGGACTCCGGAACACTGAAGCTTTCTTT
-	-	TRBV5-8	TRBJ2-3	CASSLSGTDTQYF	TGTGCCAGCAGCTTGTCGGGGACAGATACGCAGTATTTT
TRBD2	-	TRBV11-2	TRBJ2-1	CASSSGLAGLNEQFF	TGTGCCAGCAGCTCGGGACTAGCGGGCTTGAATGAGCAGTTCTTC
TRBD2	-	TRBV6-5	TRBJ2-7	CASSYYGGVSSYEQYF	TGTGCCAGCAGTTACTATGGGGGGGTATCGTCCTACGAGCAGTACTTC
-	-	TRBV14	TRBJ1-2	CASSQGQIYGYTF	TGTGCCAGCAGCCAAGGACAGATCTATGGCTACACCTTC
-	few	TRBV6-5	TRBJ2-7	CASSYSSRREQYF	TGTGCCAGCAGTTACTCGAGCCGCCGGGAGCAGTACTTC
TRBD1	-	TRBV5-1	TRBJ2-3	CASSPDRGKDTQYF	TGCGCCAGCAGCCCGGACAGGGGAAAGGATACGCAGTATTTT
TRBD1	few	TRBV9	TRBJ1-5	CASSRTGVNQPQHF	TGTGCCAGCAGCCGTACAGGGGTCAATCAGCCCCAGCATTTT
-	-	TRBV7-8	TRBJ1-1	CASSLGGPEAFF	TGTGCCAGCAGCTTAGGAGGTCCTGAAGCTTTCTTT
-	-	TRBV6-5	TRBJ1-1	CASIQPGINTEAFF	TGTGCCAGCATCCAACCGGGAATTAACACTGAAGCTTTCTTT
TRBD2	-	TRBV6-5	TRBJ2-5	CASSYSEAGVETQYF	TGTGCCAGCAGTTACTCGGAGGCGGGAGTGGAGACCCAGTACTTC
-	-	TRBV5-1	TRBJ1-1	CASSLDGSQNTEAFF	TGCGCCAGCAGCTTGGATGGCAGCCAGAACACTGAAGCTTTCTTT
TRBD2	-	TRBV6-4	TRBJ2-1	CASSPTAERGANEQFF	TGTGCCAGCAGTCCCACCGCCGAGCGGGGTGCGAATGAGCAGTTCTTC
TRBD1	-	TRBV5-1	TRBJ1-2	CASSGQGTNYGYTF	TGCGCCAGCAGCGGACAGGGGACTAACTATGGCTACACCTTC